The clone carrying this T cell receptor (beta chain) was counted ten times or more. The junction differs from germline at one of its ends, possibly a read error. TCRdb re-analysed the 5' RACE reads in MiXCR, keeping a single row per CDR3 protein. This table has approximately 53,000 distinct CDR3 sequences, 28% appearing once. Germline assignment: CDR1 SGHTA and CDR2 FQGNSA. The CDR3 extends over 12 amino acids. The TCR was taken from a female donor with breast cancer. The sample consisted of tumor-infiltrating memory CD4+ T cells sorted from the breast tumor. Subset indicated: memory CD4+ T cells, CD4+CD45RO+CD25-. V and J are TRBV7-2 and TRBJ2-5; D ambiguous. CDR3 DNA: TGTGCCAGCAGTTTAGATCCCGGGACCCAGTACTTC. Protein sequence: CASSLDPGTQYF.